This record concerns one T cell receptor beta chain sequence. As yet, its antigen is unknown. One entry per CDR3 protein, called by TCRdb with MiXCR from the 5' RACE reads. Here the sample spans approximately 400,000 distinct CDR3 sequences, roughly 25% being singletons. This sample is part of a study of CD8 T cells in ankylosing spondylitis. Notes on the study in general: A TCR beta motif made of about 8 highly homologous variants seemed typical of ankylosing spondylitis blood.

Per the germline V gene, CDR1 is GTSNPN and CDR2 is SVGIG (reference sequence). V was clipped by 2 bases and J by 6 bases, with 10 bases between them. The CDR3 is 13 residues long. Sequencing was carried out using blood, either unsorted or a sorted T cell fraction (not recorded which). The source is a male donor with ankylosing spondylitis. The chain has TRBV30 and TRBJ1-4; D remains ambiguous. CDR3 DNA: TGTGCCTGGAGTCGACCGGGATATGAAAAACTGTTTTTT. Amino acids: CAWSRPGYEKLFF.